One sample yielded the 17 T cell receptor beta chains listed below, sequenced in a study of human CD4 T cells and Enterobacteriaceae. TCRdb's copy holds only in-frame clones and misses some; the assay was immunoSEQ multiplex PCR. The sample consists of about 27,000 clones, about four fifths of them appearing once. The memory gate held CD4+ cells that were not CD45RA+CCR7+CD95- naive cells, over 95% pure. Sequenced material: memory CD4+ T cells from blood. The receptors derive from a human donor in good health.

This chain links TRBV30 with TRBJ1-1; D is ambiguous. Germline CDR1 reads GTSNPN; CDR2 reads SVGIG (reference sequence). This CDR3 is built from 14 residues. V was pared by 3 bases and J by 0 bases, with 11 bases between. The chain's CDR3 is CAWRYPAMNTEAFF. The CDR3 coding sequence is TGTGCCTGGAGATATCCGGCCATGAACACTGAAGCTTTCTTT.

The V call is TRBV30, the J call TRBJ1-6, with unresolved D. This CDR3 comprises 13 residues. CDR1 GTSNPN and CDR2 SVGIG come from the germline V gene (reference sequence). V was pared by 2 bases and J by 5 bases, with 7 bases between. DNA for the CDR3: TGTGCCTGGAGTAAGGGCCATAATTCACCCCTCCACTTT. Its protein product is CAWSKGHNSPLHF.

The chain carries TRBV19 and TRBJ1-5; D is unresolved. With 3 bases removed from V and 3 bases from J, the gap between germline ends came to 9 bases. The V gene's germline CDR1 is LNHDA and CDR2 SQIVND (reference sequence). The CDR3 contains 14 residues. Here the CDR3 reads CASSIAGLNQPQHF. The CDR3 nucleotides are TGTGCCAGTAGTATCGCGGGTCTCAATCAGCCCCAGCATTTT.

The rearrangement joins TRBV5-1 to TRBJ2-4; TRBD2 might be the D (6 bases). V gave up 0 bases and J gave up 7 bases, with 29 bases separating them. The length of the CDR3 is 20 residues. The germline CDR1 and CDR2 sequences are SGHRS and YFSETQ. CDR3 amino acids: CASSLASTAVSVLEGNIQYF. The CDR3 nucleotides read TGCGCCAGCAGCTTGGCCTCTACTGCAGTATCGGTACTGGAGGGGAACATTCAGTACTTC.

The table lists this clone with a count of one. V gene TRBV13 combines with J gene TRBJ2-5; D may be TRBD1 or TRBD2 (5 bases each). The CDR3 consists of 15 residues. V was clipped by 3 bases and J by 1 base, with 12 bases between them. Germline assignment: CDR1 PRHDT and CDR2 FYEKMQ (reference sequence). CDR3 nucleotide sequence: TGTGCCAGCAGCTTTCCCGGGACGGGCCAAGAGACCCAGTACTTC. This sequence encodes CASSFPGTGQETQYF. Based on the CDR3 plus reference TRBV13 and TRBJ2-5, the full variable domain is AAGVIQSPRHLIKEKRETATLKCYPIPRHDTVYWYQQGPGQDPQFLISFYEKMQSDKGSIPDRFSAQQFSDYHSELNMSSLELGDSALYFCASSFPGTGQETQYFGPGTRLLVL.

The V and J genes are TRBV5-1 and TRBJ2-1; D uncertain. This CDR3 has 14 residues. The germline CDR1 and CDR2 sequences are SGHRS and YFSETQ. The ends were cut back, 4 bases at V and 10 bases at J, with 18 bases in the middle. The chain's CDR3 is CASSPTPGGREQFF. The DNA for the CDR3 is TGCGCCAGCAGCCCTACCCCCGGTGGGCGAGAGCAGTTCTTC.

This clone appeared a single time. The gene calls are TRBV5-1 and TRBJ1-1; D may be TRBD1 (6 bases). The CDR3 is made up of 13 amino acids. CDR1 is SGHRS, CDR2 YFSETQ, per germline. Trimming left V 5 bases short and J 5 bases short, with 13 bases between. The CDR3 nucleotides read TGCGCCAGCAGTTTCCTAGGGGGAACTGAAGCTTTCTTT. Translated: CASSFLGGTEAFF.

The rearrangement uses TRBV28 and TRBJ2-7, with 9 bases matching TRBD1. Trimming at V came to 7 bases and at J to 1 base, leaving 8 bases not matched to a gene. CDR1 and CDR2 (germline): MDHEN, SYDVKM. The CDR3 sequence is 15 residues long. The CDR3 is CASTPPGQGSYEQYF. Written as DNA, the CDR3 is TGTGCCAGCACTCCTCCGGGACAGGGTTCCTACGAGCAGTACTTC. Full variable domain (remainder filled in from reference TRBV28 and TRBJ2-7): DVKVTQSSRYLVKRTGEKVFLECVQDMDHENMFWYRQDPGLGLRLIYFSYDVKMKEKGDIPEGYSVSREKKERFSLILESASTNQTSMYLCASTPPGQGSYEQYFGPGTRLTVT.

The V and J genes are TRBV9 and TRBJ1-2; 7 nucleotides line up with TRBD1. The V and J ends lost 5 bases and 7 bases, in that order; junction bases with no gene match: 8. The length of the CDR3 is 13 residues. Germline lookup yields CDR1 SGDLS and CDR2 YYNGEE. The DNA of the CDR3 is TGTGCCAGCAGTCGGGCAGGGGGACGTGGCTACACCTTC. Translation gives CASSRAGGRGYTF. Full variable domain (rest looked up from reference TRBV9 and TRBJ1-2): DSGVTQTPKHLITATGQRVTLRCSPRSGDLSVYWYQQSLDQGLQFLIQYYNGEERAKGNILERFSAQQFPDLHSELNLSSLELGDSALYFCASSRAGGRGYTFGSGTRLTVV.

The gene calls are TRBV28 and TRBJ2-7, with D perhaps matching TRBD1 (6 bases). The CDR3 contains 12 residues. Per the germline V gene, CDR1 is MDHEN and CDR2 is SYDVKM. V gave up 8 bases and J gave up 7 bases, with 15 bases separating them. CDR3 region: CASLRGTGEQYF. The CDR3 DNA reads as TGTGCCAGCCTTAGGGGAACAGGGGAGCAGTACTTC. The whole variable domain, remainder taken from reference TRBV28 and TRBJ2-7, is DVKVTQSSRYLVKRTGEKVFLECVQDMDHENMFWYRQDPGLGLRLIYFSYDVKMKEKGDIPEGYSVSREKKERFSLILESASTNQTSMYLCASLRGTGEQYFGPGTRLTVT.

The chain recombines TRBV19 with TRBJ1-5; D unresolved. The CDR3 length is 14 residues. Per the germline V gene, CDR1 is LNHDA and CDR2 is SQIVND (reference sequence). Between the trimmed V and J ends, which lost 5 bases and 3 bases, there was a span of 11 bases. The CDR3 sequence: CASSSWGDNQPQHF. CDR3 bases: TGTGCCAGTAGTTCCTGGGGTGACAATCAGCCCCAGCATTTT.

The V and J genes are TRBV6-5 and TRBJ1-1; D is unresolved. In germline, CDR1 is MNHEY, CDR2 SVGAGI. The CDR3 length is 16 residues. V lost 0 bases, J lost 0 bases, and 11 bases lay in between. In DNA form, the CDR3 reads TGTGCCAGCAGTTACTCGAGAGGCAGCATGAACACTGAAGCTTTCTTT. Protein sequence: CASSYSRGSMNTEAFF.

This rearrangement joins TRBV30 to TRBJ1-3; possibly TRBD1 for D (5 bases). Per germline, CDR1 GTSNPN and CDR2 SVGIG (reference sequence). The CDR3 loop spans 17 amino acids. Trimming took off 3 bases at V and 0 bases at J, with 18 bases between the two ends. The chain's CDR3 is CAWSAKDNSNSGNTIYF. Here the CDR3 DNA reads TGTGCCTGGAGCGCGAAGGACAACTCTAACTCTGGAAACACCATATATTTT. The complete variable domain, with remaining parts taken from reference TRBV30 and TRBJ1-3, reads SQTIHQWPATLVQPVGSPLSLECTVEGTSNPNLYWYRQAAGRGLQLLFYSVGIGQISSEVPQNLSASRPQDRQFILSSKKLLLSDSGFYLCAWSAKDNSNSGNTIYFGEGSWLTVV.

This clone was recorded a few times. The rearrangement joins TRBV28 to TRBJ2-3; 7 nucleotides align to TRBD1. V dropped 5 bases and J dropped 3; count of bases not matched to a gene: 5. Germline V gives CDR1 MDHEN, CDR2 SYDVKM. The CDR3 has 14 amino acids. The CDR3 nucleotides are TGTGCCAGCAGTACGACAGGGATGACAGATACGCAGTATTTT. This codes for CASSTTGMTDTQYF.

In DNA form, the CDR3 reads TGTGCCAGCAGCTTGGCCAGCGGGAGCACAGATACGCAGTATTTT. It specifies CASSLASGSTDTQYF. V gene TRBV7-9 combines with J gene TRBJ2-3; a possible D gene is TRBD2 (6 bases). The CDR3 covers 15 residues. Trimming cost V 3 bases and J 0 bases, with 10 bases left between them. Germline CDR1 is SEHNR and CDR2 is FQNEAQ (reference sequence).

V is TRBV27 and J is TRBJ2-7; 9 bases map to TRBD1. The CDR3 covers 14 residues. Germline V gene sequence: CDR1 MNHEY, CDR2 SMNVEV (reference sequence). Trimming took 3 bases from V and 12 from J; bases not matched to a gene: 12. The CDR3 spells CASSFSDRGRTRYF. In DNA form, the CDR3 reads TGTGCCAGCAGTTTCTCGGACAGGGGCAGGACGCGGTACTTC.

V and J are TRBV30 and TRBJ1-2; no firm D call. This CDR3 has 14 residues. CDR1 is GTSNPN and CDR2 is SVGIG in the germline V gene (reference sequence). Trimming removed 3 bases at V and 7 bases at J, with 18 bases between. The CDR3 reads CAWRAIILGSGYTF. The CDR3 DNA sequence: TGTGCCTGGAGGGCAATCATCCTAGGGAGTGGCTACACCTTC.